The clone carrying this T cell receptor (beta chain) showed up just once. The target antigen is unknown. This entry belongs to a study of shared clonotypes between healthy human individuals. Study-level background: Per donor, CD8 memory used one plate, CD8 naive used two, CD4 memory used three and CD4 naive used three.

Into CD45RA+ naive and CD45RA-negative memory subsets, the CD4+ cells were split. General study findings and limits: The diversity represented, both genetic and in exposure history, was limited by few donors.

V shed 1 base and J shed 0 bases, with 8 bases lying between them. The CDR3 is 15 amino acids. The germline gives CDR1 SGDLS, CDR2 YYNGEE. The study ran the assay at deep level. Profiled with immunoSEQ multiplex PCR; TCRdb holds only in-frame clones, not every one. The table lists 2 million to 2.5 million clones, about 92% of them singletons. The receptor comes from a man aged 18 to 29 in good health. Some clones in this sample may be carry-over from other donors' samples. J is TRBJ2-1 and V is TRBV9; weak D call: TRBD2 (5 bases). Input material: naive CD4+ T cells from PBMCs. The subset here: CD45RA+ positively selected. CDR3 DNA: TGTGCCAGCAGCGTAAACGGGAACTCCTACAATGAGCAGTTCTTC. Translating it yields CASSVNGNSYNEQFF.